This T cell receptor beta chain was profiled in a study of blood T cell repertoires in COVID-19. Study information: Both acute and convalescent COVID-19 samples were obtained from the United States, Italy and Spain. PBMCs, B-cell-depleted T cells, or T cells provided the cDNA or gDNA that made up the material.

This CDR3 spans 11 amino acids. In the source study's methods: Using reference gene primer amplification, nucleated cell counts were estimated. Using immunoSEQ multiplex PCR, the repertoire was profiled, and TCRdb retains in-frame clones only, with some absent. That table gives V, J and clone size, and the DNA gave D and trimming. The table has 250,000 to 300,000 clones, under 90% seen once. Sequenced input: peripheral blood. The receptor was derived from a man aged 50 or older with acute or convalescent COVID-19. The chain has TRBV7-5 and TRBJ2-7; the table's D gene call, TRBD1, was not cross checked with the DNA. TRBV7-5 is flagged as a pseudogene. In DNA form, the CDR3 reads TGTGCCAGAAGCTTAGCAAACGAGCAGTACTTC. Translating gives CARSLANEQYF.